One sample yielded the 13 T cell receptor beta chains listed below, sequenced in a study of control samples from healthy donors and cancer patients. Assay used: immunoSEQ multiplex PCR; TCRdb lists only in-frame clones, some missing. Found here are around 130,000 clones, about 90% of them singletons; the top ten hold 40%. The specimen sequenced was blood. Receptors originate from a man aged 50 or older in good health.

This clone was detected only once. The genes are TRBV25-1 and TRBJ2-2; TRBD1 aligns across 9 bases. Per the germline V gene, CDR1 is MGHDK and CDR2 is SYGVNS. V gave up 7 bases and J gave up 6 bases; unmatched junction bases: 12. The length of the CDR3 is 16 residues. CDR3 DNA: TGTGCCAGCACCTTAGGGGGGACAGGGTATGCCGGGGAGCTGTTTTTT. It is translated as CASTLGGTGYAGELFF.

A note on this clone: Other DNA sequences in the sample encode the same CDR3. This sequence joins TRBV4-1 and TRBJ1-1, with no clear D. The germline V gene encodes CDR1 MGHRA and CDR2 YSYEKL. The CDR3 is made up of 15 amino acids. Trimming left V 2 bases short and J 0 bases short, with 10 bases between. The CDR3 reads CASSQSGMMNTEAFF. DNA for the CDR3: TGCGCCAGCAGCCAATCCGGAATGATGAACACTGAAGCTTTCTTT.

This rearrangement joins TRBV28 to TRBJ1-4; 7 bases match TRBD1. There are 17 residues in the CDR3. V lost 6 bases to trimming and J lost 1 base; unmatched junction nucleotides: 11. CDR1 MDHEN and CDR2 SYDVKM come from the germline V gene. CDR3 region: CASSGLGTARTNEKLFF. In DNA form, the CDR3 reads TGTGCCAGCAGCGGACTCGGGACAGCTAGAACTAATGAAAAACTGTTTTTT.

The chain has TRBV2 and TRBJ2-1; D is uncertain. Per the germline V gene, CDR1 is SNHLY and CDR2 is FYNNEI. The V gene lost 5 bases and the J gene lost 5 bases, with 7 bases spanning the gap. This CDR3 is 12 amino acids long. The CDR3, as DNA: TGTGCCAGCAGTCCCCCGGACAATGAGCAGTTCTTC. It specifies CASSPPDNEQFF.

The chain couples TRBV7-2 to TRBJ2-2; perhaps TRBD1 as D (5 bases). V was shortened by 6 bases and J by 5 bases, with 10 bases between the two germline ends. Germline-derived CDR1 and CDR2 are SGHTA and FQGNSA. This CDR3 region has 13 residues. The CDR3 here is CASRVGQTGELFF. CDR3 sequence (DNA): TGTGCCAGCAGAGTTGGACAAACCGGGGAGCTGTTTTTT.

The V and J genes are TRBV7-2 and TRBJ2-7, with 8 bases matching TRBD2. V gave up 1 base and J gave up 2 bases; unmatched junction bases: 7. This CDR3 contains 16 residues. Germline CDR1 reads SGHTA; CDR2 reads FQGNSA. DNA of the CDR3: TGTGCCAGCAGCTTAGGGGGAACGGGGGGGGCCTACGAGCAGTACTTC. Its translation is CASSLGGTGGAYEQYF.

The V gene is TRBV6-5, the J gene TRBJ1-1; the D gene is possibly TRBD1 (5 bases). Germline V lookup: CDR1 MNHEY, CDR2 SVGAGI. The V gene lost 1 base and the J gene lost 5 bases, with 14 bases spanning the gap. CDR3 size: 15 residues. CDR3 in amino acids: CASSYWGGKGTEAFF. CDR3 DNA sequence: TGTGCCAGCAGTTACTGGGGGGGGAAAGGTACTGAAGCTTTCTTT.

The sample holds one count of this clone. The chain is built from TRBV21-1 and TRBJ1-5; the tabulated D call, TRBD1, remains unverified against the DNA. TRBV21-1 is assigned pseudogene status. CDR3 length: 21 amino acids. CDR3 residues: CASSPQPGQGTPLGSNQPQHF. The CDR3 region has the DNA TGTGCCAGCAGCCCTCAACCGGGACAGGGAACTCCGTTAGGGAGCAATCAGCCCCAGCATTTT.

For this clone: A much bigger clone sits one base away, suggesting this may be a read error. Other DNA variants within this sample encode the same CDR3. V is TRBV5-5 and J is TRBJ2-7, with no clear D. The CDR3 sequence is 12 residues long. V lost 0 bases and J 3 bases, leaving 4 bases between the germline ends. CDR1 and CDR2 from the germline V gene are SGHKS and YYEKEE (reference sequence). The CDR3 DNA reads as TGTGCCAGCAGCTTGGTAGGCTACGAGCAGTACTTC. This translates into CASSLVGYEQYF.

The CDR3 here is CASKSEGITEAFF. For the CDR3, the DNA is TGTGCCAGTAAGTCGGAGGGGATCACTGAAGCTTTCTTT. The chain has TRBV19 and TRBJ1-1; D is possibly TRBD1 (5 bases). The germline V and J ends were trimmed by 7 bases and 4 bases, with 13 bases remaining between them. The V gene's germline CDR1 is LNHDA and CDR2 SQIVND (reference sequence). The CDR3 loop spans 13 amino acids.

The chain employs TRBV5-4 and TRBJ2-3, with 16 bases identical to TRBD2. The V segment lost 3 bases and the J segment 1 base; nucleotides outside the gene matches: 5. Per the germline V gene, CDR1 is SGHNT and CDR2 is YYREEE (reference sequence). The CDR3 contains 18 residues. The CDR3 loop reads CASSSGTSGGAGTDTQYF. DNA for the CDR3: TGTGCCAGCAGCTCCGGGACTAGCGGGGGGGCCGGCACAGATACGCAGTATTTT.

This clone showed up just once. CDR3 region: CASSQSNRRSYEQYF. In DNA, the CDR3 is TGCGCCAGCAGCCAAAGTAACAGGAGATCCTACGAGCAGTACTTC. This chain uses TRBV4-1 with TRBJ2-7, with D possibly matching TRBD1 (5 bases). Looked up from germline, CDR1 is MGHRA and CDR2 is YSYEKL. V dropped 2 bases and J dropped 1 base, with 12 bases sitting between them. The CDR3 runs to 15 residues.

The CDR3 protein is CASSLRGNTIYF. CDR3 sequence (DNA): TGTGCCAGCAGCCTCCGGGGAAACACCATATATTTT. This chain links TRBV2 with TRBJ1-3; D is ambiguous. The CDR3 spans 12 residues. Per the germline V gene, CDR1 is SNHLY and CDR2 is FYNNEI. The ends were cut back, 6 bases at V and 4 bases at J, with 7 bases in the middle.